This T cell receptor beta chain derives from a study of vaccination and CD4 T cells after COVID-19. Study context: SARS-CoV-2, HCoV-NL63, HCoV-OC43 and HCoV-229E supplied the overlapping spike peptides used to stimulate cells.

The time point was: late sampling 161 to 241 days after vaccination in a few convalescent patients. Indicated treatment: approximately nine-day PBMC culture with coronavirus spike peptide pools or control peptides (ViraFEST assay). This CDR3 has 13 residues. V dropped 1 base and J dropped 6 bases, with 10 bases sitting between them. Germline V gene lookup returns CDR1 KGHSH and CDR2 LQKENI. Cultured CD4+ T cells had their DNA profiled by the Oncomine TCR Beta short-read assay. In TCRdb, the PCR reads were re-called with MiXCR into one record per CDR3 protein. This sample yields some 24,000 distinct CDR3 sequences, of which around 42% are seen a single time; approximately 4% belongs to the top ten. With regard to this clonotype: What it binds is unknown.

The input for sequencing was CD4+ T cells from blood, cultured in vitro, taken about 7 months after SARS-CoV-2 vaccination. This TCR was recovered from a human donor who had recovered from COVID-19. The rearrangement links TRBV18 to TRBJ2-7, with D unclear. CDR3 DNA sequence: TGTGCCAGCTCACCACGGCTAGTCTCCGAGCAGTACTTC. Its protein is CASSPRLVSEQYF.